The 10 T cell receptor beta chains presented below share a single source sample, sequenced in a study of breast tumors, draining lymph nodes, adjacent tissues. Samples came from axillary lymph nodes draining the breast cancer. TCRdb re-derived calls from the multiplex PCR reads in MiXCR, one entry per CDR3 protein. The sample holds 150,000 to 200,000 distinct CDR3 sequences, 30% to 35% seen once. Sample: axillary lymph node tissue. The receptor source for this set is a female donor with breast cancer. Some clones in this sample may be carry-over from other donors' samples.

This clonotype is labeled medium-sized. J is TRBJ1-2 and V is TRBV20-1; D is possibly TRBD1 (5 bases). The CDR3 extends over 14 amino acids. Germline-derived CDR1 and CDR2 are DFQATT and SNEGSKA (reference sequence). V lost 3 bases and J 4 bases, leaving 15 bases between the germline ends. CDR3 amino acids: CSARPTGGGYGYTF. CDR3 DNA: TGCAGTGCTAGGCCTACCGGGGGTGGCTATGGCTACACCTTC.

This clonotype was seen many times. V and J are TRBV5-1 and TRBJ2-2; 9 nucleotides agree with TRBD1. Germline CDR1 and CDR2: SGHRS and YFSETQ. Unmatched junction bases numbered 10, after V lost 4 bases and J lost 3 bases. The CDR3 runs 17 residues. In nucleotides, the CDR3 is TGCGCCAGCAGCACCATCACAGGGGGCATGGACACCGGGGAGCTGTTTTTT. Protein sequence: CASSTITGGMDTGELFF.

V is TRBV18 and J is TRBJ1-1; D ambiguous. The V gene lost 5 bases and the J gene lost 5 bases, with 9 bases spanning the gap. The CDR3 length is 12 residues. CDR1 is KGHSH, CDR2 LQKENI, per germline. In DNA form, the CDR3 reads TGTGCCAGCTCAGGGCAGCGAACTGAAGCTTTCTTT. Protein sequence: CASSGQRTEAFF.

This chain links TRBV16 with TRBJ2-7, with 11 nucleotides matching TRBD2. The J segment lost 4 bases and the V segment lost 3 bases, leaving 8 bases of the junction unmatched. The CDR3 has 16 residues. Germline V lookup: CDR1 KGHSY, CDR2 FQNENV. In DNA form, the CDR3 reads TGTGCCAGCAGCCACCTTAGCGGGAGGGCCTTATACGAGCAGTACTTC. Its translation: CASSHLSGRALYEQYF.

Turning to this clonotype: Likely a read error: the CDR3 ends without its conserved phenylalanine or tryptophan. V and J are TRBV20-1 and TRBJ2-7; a weak D match, TRBD2 (6 bases). CDR3 size: 14 residues. Germline CDR1 DFQATT, CDR2 SNEGSKA (reference sequence). The germline V and J ends were trimmed by 0 bases and 0 bases, with 9 bases remaining between them. The CDR3 is CSARDGLTSYEQYL. The CDR3 nucleotides are TGCAGTGCTAGAGATGGACTAACCTCCTACGAGCAGTACCTC.

The rearrangement uses TRBV5-6 and TRBJ1-2, with a tentative D call TRBD1 (6 bases). Germline V CDR1 and CDR2: SGHDT, YYEEEE. Trimming pared 3 bases from V and 7 bases from J, leaving 13 bases between. CDR3 length: 13 residues. CDR3 in DNA: TGTGCCAGCAGCTATGACAGGTGGTTTGGCTACACCTTC. This encodes CASSYDRWFGYTF.

Concerning this clonotype: A much larger clone lies a single base off, so this may be a read error. The rearrangement uses TRBV5-4 and TRBJ2-7; D unclear. The CDR3 consists of 14 residues. The V gene lost 4 bases and the J gene lost 2 bases, with 13 bases spanning the gap. The germline V gene has CDR1 SGHNT and CDR2 YYREEE (reference sequence). The CDR3 loop is CASSPPLEPYEQYF. DNA of the CDR3: TGTGCCAGCAGCCCTCCGCTGGAACCCTACGAGCAGTACTTC.

The chain has TRBV6-2 or TRBV6-3 and TRBJ1-2; TRBD1 matches at 9 bases. The J segment lost 2 bases and the V segment lost 6 bases, leaving 7 bases of the junction unmatched. Germline loops: CDR1 MNHEY, CDR2 SVGEGT. The CDR3 runs 15 residues. DNA of the CDR3: TGTGCCAGCAGAACCGACAGGGGGTTAAACTATGGCTACACCTTC. Its translation: CASRTDRGLNYGYTF.

The rearrangement joins TRBV24-1 to TRBJ2-7; 8 bases align to TRBD1. With V trimmed by 3 bases and J by 6 bases, 3 bases remained unmatched. CDR1 and CDR2 (germline): KGHDR, SFDVKD. The CDR3 consists of 13 residues. CDR3 DNA: TGTGCCACCAGTGATAGGACAGGGCGCGAGCAGTACTTC. This sequence encodes CATSDRTGREQYF.

In the case of this clonotype: A much bigger clone sits one base away, suggesting this may be a read error. The chain carries TRBV20-1 and TRBJ2-5; weak D call: TRBD2 (5 bases). Germline V gene data show CDR1 as DFQATT and CDR2 as SNEGSKA (reference sequence). Between the trimmed V and J ends, which lost 0 bases and 7 bases, there was a span of 15 bases. The CDR3 is made up of 14 amino acids. CDR3 bases: TGCAGTGCTAGAGATGAGCGGATTACCGGGACCCAGTACTTC. Translation gives CSARDERITGTQYF.